Each of the 28 T cell receptor beta chains below was sequenced from the same sample in a study of identifying expanded T cells in peripheral blood. The table came from immunoSEQ multiplex PCR; TCRdb's copy has only in-frame clones and leaves some out. The repertoire includes approximately 58,000 clones, roughly four fifths of them detected once, and approximately 17% sits in the top ten. The sequenced material came from blood. These receptors were taken from a person between 18 and 69 years old in good health.

The chain recombines TRBV5-1 with TRBJ1-1; D is possibly TRBD1 (6 bases). The V end lost 4 bases, the J end lost 0 bases, and 16 bases lay between the germline ends. This CDR3 contains 16 residues. Per the germline V gene, CDR1 is SGHRS and CDR2 is YFSETQ. CDR3 loop: CASSREPGGLNTEAFF. CDR3 DNA: TGCGCCAGCAGCCGAGAACCGGGGGGCTTGAACACTGAAGCTTTCTTT.

In the case of this clone: Other DNA sequences in this specimen translate into the identical CDR3. CDR3 region: CAWSRDSGSGNTIYF. The CDR3 DNA reads as TGTGCCTGGAGCCGGGACAGTGGCTCTGGAAACACCATATATTTT. The J gene is TRBJ1-3, the V gene TRBV30; 7 positions agree with TRBD1. CDR1 is GTSNPN, CDR2 SVGIG, per germline (reference sequence). V trimming: 3 bases; J trimming: 0 bases; junction bases outside the gene matches: 5. This CDR3 is 15 amino acids long.

This clone was observed a single time. In DNA form, the CDR3 reads TGTGCCGCCCAAAAGTCGGGGGCCCCGTGGACTGAAGCTTTCTTT. Encoded protein: CAAQKSGAPWTEAFF. The chain combines TRBV6-5 with TRBJ1-1, with a possible D match to TRBD1 (6 bases). This CDR3 region has 15 residues. Trimming removed 11 bases at V and 5 bases at J, with 24 bases between. Germline loops: CDR1 MNHEY, CDR2 SVGAGI.

J is TRBJ1-2 and V is TRBV7-2, with 12 positions matching TRBD1. This CDR3 contains 15 residues. Unmatched junction bases numbered 6, after V lost 5 bases and J lost 5 bases. Germline CDR1 SGHTA, CDR2 FQGNSA. Here the CDR3 reads CASSRPGQGAYGYTF. In DNA, the CDR3 is TGTGCCAGCAGCCGACCGGGACAGGGGGCTTATGGCTACACCTTC.

The V gene is TRBV10-3, the J gene TRBJ1-2, with D hard to call. Germline CDR1 ENHRY, CDR2 SYGVKD. CDR3 length: 14 amino acids. Trimming took off 4 bases at V and 6 bases at J, with 15 bases between the two ends. The CDR3 loop reads CAISVGRSTNGYTF. For the CDR3, the DNA is TGTGCCATCAGTGTCGGCCGGTCTACTAATGGCTACACCTTC.

The CDR3 region has the DNA TGCGCCAGCAGCGCGGGGGAGCCCCTTGGACAGGGGATGAATGGCTACACCTTC. This gives the protein CASSAGEPLGQGMNGYTF. V and J are TRBV5-1 and TRBJ1-2, with 9 bases lining up with TRBD1. The CDR3 is made up of 18 amino acids. Germline CDR1 reads SGHRS; CDR2 reads YFSETQ. The V gene end was trimmed by 4 bases and the J gene end by 6 bases; junction bases not matched to a gene: 19.

The chain recombines TRBV4-2 with TRBJ2-1; 10 nucleotides match TRBD1. The trim removed 4 bases at V and 3 bases at J, leaving 6 bases unmatched. The CDR3 contains 16 residues. Per germline, CDR1 LGHNA and CDR2 YNFKEQ. DNA of the CDR3: TGTGCCAGCAGCCTTCTCGACAGGGGGCGCTACAATGAGCAGTTCTTC. Protein: CASSLLDRGRYNEQFF.

The chain has TRBV19 and TRBJ1-2, with TRBD1 matching 7 bases. In germline, CDR1 is LNHDA, CDR2 SQIVND (reference sequence). The V and J ends lost 3 bases and 4 bases, in that order; junction bases with no gene match: 5. The CDR3 length is 14 residues. CDR3 sequence (DNA): TGTGCCAGTAGTATCAGACAGGGTGCCTATGGCTACACCTTC. Amino acids: CASSIRQGAYGYTF.

The chain joins TRBV4-3 to TRBJ2-7, with 13 bases identical to TRBD2. CDR3 size: 18 residues. The V segment lost 3 bases and the J segment 3 bases; nucleotides outside the gene matches: 11. Germline V CDR1 and CDR2: LGHNA, YSLEER. The CDR3: CASSQGAGTSGIIYEQYF. CDR3 DNA: TGCGCCAGCAGCCAGGGAGCCGGGACTAGCGGGATTATCTACGAGCAGTACTTC.

The chain is built from TRBV21-1 and TRBJ1-4; TRBD1, as called in the table, went unchecked against the DNA. TRBV21-1 is reported as a pseudogene. The CDR3 is made up of 19 amino acids. CDR3 nucleotide sequence: TGTGCCAGCAGCAAAGGAAACAGGGTTCGTAAAGGAACTAATGAAAAACTGTTTTTT. Protein sequence: CASSKGNRVRKGTNEKLFF.

V usage is TRBV30 and J usage is TRBJ2-5; no clear D. The CDR3 loop spans 13 amino acids. With 4 bases removed from V and 5 bases from J, the gap between germline ends came to 14 bases. Per the germline V gene, CDR1 is GTSNPN and CDR2 is SVGIG (reference sequence). CDR3 sequence reads: CAWTKAGRETQYF. The DNA of the CDR3 is TGTGCCTGGACTAAGGCCGGACGGGAGACCCAGTACTTC.

The gene calls are TRBV27 and TRBJ2-6, with D possibly being TRBD1 (5 bases). The germline gives CDR1 MNHEY, CDR2 SMNVEV (reference sequence). Trimming cost V 0 bases and J 0 bases, with 15 bases left between them. The CDR3 consists of 19 residues. In DNA form, the CDR3 reads TGTGCCAGCAGTTTATCGAGGATAGGCAGGGTCTCTGGGGCCAACGTCCTGACTTTC. Its translation: CASSLSRIGRVSGANVLTF. Full variable domain (rest looked up from reference TRBV27 and TRBJ2-6): EAQVTQNPRYLITVTGKKLTVTCSQNMNHEYMSWYRQDPGLGLRQIYYSMNVEVTDKGDVPEGYKVSRKEKRNFPLILESPSPNQTSLYFCASSLSRIGRVSGANVLTFGAGSRLTVL.

V and J are TRBV2 and TRBJ2-5, with D perhaps assigned TRBD1 or TRBD2 (5 bases each). With 4 bases removed from V and 6 bases from J, the gap between germline ends came to 15 bases. This CDR3 has 14 residues. Per the germline V gene, CDR1 is SNHLY and CDR2 is FYNNEI. The DNA of the CDR3 is TGTGCCAGCAGTGCAGGGCTAGCCTATCAGACCCAGTACTTC. Translated, it gives CASSAGLAYQTQYF.

The rearrangement joins TRBV7-6 to TRBJ2-3, with 7 bases aligning to TRBD1. The germline gives CDR1 SGHVS, CDR2 FNYEAQ. The length of the CDR3 is 14 residues. With 1 base clipped from V and 4 bases from J, the junction kept 2 bases outside the gene matches. DNA of the CDR3: TGTGCCAGCAGCTTAGAGGGGGCGGCAGATACGCAGTATTTT. Protein sequence: CASSLEGAADTQYF.

V gene TRBV6-5 combines with J gene TRBJ2-7; perhaps D is TRBD1 or TRBD2 (6 bases each). Deletions cut 4 bases from V and 5 bases from J, with 12 bases between. Germline-derived CDR1 and CDR2 are MNHEY and SVGAGI. This CDR3 is 13 amino acids long. CDR3 sequence (DNA): TGTGCCAGCAGTTTTGTCGGGGGCAACGAGCAGTACGTC. This sequence encodes CASSFVGGNEQYV.

V is TRBV9 and J is TRBJ1-1; 7 bases are a match to TRBD1. J lost 1 base, V lost 4 bases, and 7 bases had no gene match. The CDR3 is made up of 15 amino acids. Germline values: CDR1 SGDLS, CDR2 YYNGEE. The CDR3 coding sequence is TGTGCCAGCAGCCCCGGACAGGTTGGGAACACTGAAGCTTTCTTT. Protein sequence: CASSPGQVGNTEAFF.

The rearrangement uses TRBV4-3 and TRBJ1-3; D uncertain. The CDR3 contains 14 residues. Germline values: CDR1 LGHNA, CDR2 YSLEER. V lost 0 bases and J 0 bases, leaving 3 bases between the germline ends. The CDR3 nucleotides read TGCGCCAGCAGCCAAGAAGGCTCTGGAAACACCATATATTTT. As protein: CASSQEGSGNTIYF.

V is TRBV4-1 and J is TRBJ2-5, with 12 nucleotides matching TRBD2. Germline V gene data show CDR1 as MGHRA and CDR2 as YSYEKL. J lost 4 bases, V lost 0 bases, and 6 bases had no gene match. The CDR3 runs to 17 residues. CDR3 nucleotide sequence: TGCGCCAGCAGCCAAGAACTGGAACTAGCGGGGGGAGAGACCCAGTACTTC. This encodes CASSQELELAGGETQYF.

This chain joins TRBV19 and TRBJ1-5, with a possible D match to TRBD1 (6 bases). Germline assignment: CDR1 LNHDA and CDR2 SQIVND (reference sequence). The CDR3 length is 14 residues. V was cut by 8 bases and J by 9 bases, with 20 bases left in between. The CDR3 DNA sequence: TGTGCCAGTTGTTTCGGGACACAAGACTCGCCCCAGCATTTT. Translation: CASCFGTQDSPQHF.

This rearrangement joins TRBV4-1 to TRBJ2-3, with 14 nucleotides matching TRBD2. V dropped 2 bases and J dropped 1; count of bases not matched to a gene: 5. This CDR3 is 18 amino acids long. In germline, CDR1 is MGHRA, CDR2 YSYEKL. The CDR3 protein is CASSQPGLAGGGTDTQYF. The CDR3, as DNA: TGCGCCAGCAGCCAACCAGGACTAGCGGGAGGAGGCACAGATACGCAGTATTTT.

The chain links TRBV7-6 to TRBJ2-3; TRBD1 might be the D (6 bases). This CDR3 comprises 16 residues. CDR1 and CDR2 (germline): SGHVS, FNYEAQ. Deletions cut 5 bases from V and 4 bases from J, with 19 bases between. The CDR3 DNA reads as TGTGCCAGCAGCCCAGACAGAGGGGGACGGTCAGATACGCAGTATTTT. This translates into CASSPDRGGRSDTQYF.

The chain carries TRBV7-2 and TRBJ2-3, with D tentatively TRBD2 (6 bases). The CDR3 extends over 14 amino acids. V lost 1 base to trimming and J lost 11 bases, with 16 bases between them. Germline V gene lookup returns CDR1 SGHTA and CDR2 FQGNSA. CDR3 residues: CASSLVDSPGGQYF. CDR3 coding DNA: TGTGCCAGCAGCTTAGTTGACAGTCCCGGGGGGCAGTATTTT.

V and J are TRBV19 and TRBJ1-1, with 9 bases lining up with TRBD1. After removal of 10 bases from V and 1 base from J, the junction contained 7 bases not matched to a gene. The CDR3 has 14 amino acids. Germline CDR1 and CDR2: LNHDA and SQIVND (reference sequence). The CDR3 spells CATSVDRGNTEAFF. The CDR3 coding sequence is TGTGCCACCAGCGTGGACAGGGGGAACACTGAAGCTTTCTTT.

This clone has only one observation. The rearrangement links TRBV7-2 to TRBJ2-1; TRBD2 agrees at 9 bases. The trim removed 1 base at V and 1 base at J, leaving 2 bases unmatched. From germline, CDR1 is SGHTA and CDR2 FQGNSA. This CDR3 has 16 residues. Here the CDR3 reads CASSLESGGSYNEQFF. The CDR3 DNA is TGTGCCAGCAGCTTAGAAAGCGGGGGGTCCTACAATGAGCAGTTCTTC.

This clone appeared a single time. The chain combines TRBV11-2 with TRBJ1-1, with 7 bases fitting TRBD1. With V trimmed by 1 base and J by 11 bases, 10 bases remained unmatched. Germline V gives CDR1 SGHAT, CDR2 FQNNGV. The CDR3 runs 14 residues. The CDR3 DNA follows: TGTGCCAGCAGCTTAGGGCAGGGGGGTTCGACGGCTTTCTTT. Translating gives CASSLGQGGSTAFF. The full variable domain, completed using reference TRBV11-2 and TRBJ1-1, is EAGVAQSPRYKIIEKRQSVAFWCNPISGHATLYWYQQILGQGPKLLIQFQNNGVVDDSQLPKDRFSAERLKGVDSTLKIQPAKLEDSAVYLCASSLGQGGSTAFFGQGTRLTVV.

The gene calls are TRBV6-4 and TRBJ1-1, with a weak D call TRBD1 (5 bases). The CDR3 extends over 13 amino acids. Trimming pared 4 bases from V and 2 bases from J, leaving 8 bases between. Germline CDR1 reads MRHNA; CDR2 reads SNTAGT. This CDR3 is CASSAGVNTEAFF. Here the CDR3 DNA reads TGTGCCAGCAGTGCGGGGGTTAACACTGAAGCTTTCTTT.

The rearrangement links TRBV18 to TRBJ2-7; D perhaps matches TRBD2 (5 bases). Trimming left V 2 bases short and J 4 bases short, with 15 bases between. Germline assignment: CDR1 KGHSH and CDR2 LQKENI. This CDR3 has 15 amino acids. The CDR3 reads CASSPRLATLYEQYF. CDR3 bases: TGTGCCAGCTCACCAAGGCTAGCTACGTTATACGAGCAGTACTTC.

The chain has TRBV11-1 and TRBJ1-6; the D is unclear. Trimming took 5 bases from V and 8 from J, leaving 16 bases between them. CDR1 and CDR2 from the germline V gene are SGHAT and FQDESV (reference sequence). The CDR3 covers 15 residues. The DNA for the CDR3 is TGTGCCAGCAGCCTAAGTTGGGCTGTCGATTCACCCCTCCACTTT. This sequence encodes CASSLSWAVDSPLHF.